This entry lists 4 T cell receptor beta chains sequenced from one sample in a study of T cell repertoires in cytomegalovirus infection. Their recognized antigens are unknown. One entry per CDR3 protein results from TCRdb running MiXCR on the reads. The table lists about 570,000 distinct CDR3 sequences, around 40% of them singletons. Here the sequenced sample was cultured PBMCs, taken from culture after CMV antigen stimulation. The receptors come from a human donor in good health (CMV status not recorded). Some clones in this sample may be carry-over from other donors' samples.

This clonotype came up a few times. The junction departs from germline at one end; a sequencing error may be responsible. The CDR3 protein is CATRGSGPPPGDF. The CDR3 bases are TGTGCCACCCGAGGGTCGGGGCCCCCCCCCGGAGACTTC. This chain connects TRBV6-6 to TRBJ2-4; D is possibly TRBD1 or TRBD2 (5 bases each). CDR1 is MNHNY, CDR2 SVGAGI, per germline (reference sequence). CDR3 size: 13 residues.

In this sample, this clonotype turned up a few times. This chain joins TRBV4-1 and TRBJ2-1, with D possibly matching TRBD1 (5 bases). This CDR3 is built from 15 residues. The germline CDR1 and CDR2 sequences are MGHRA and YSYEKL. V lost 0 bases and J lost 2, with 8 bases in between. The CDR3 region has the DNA TGCGCCAGCAGCCAAGACAGGGTAACCTACAATGAGCAGTTCTTC. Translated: CASSQDRVTYNEQFF.

This CDR3 reads CSARVSGTVNEQFF. The CDR3 DNA reads TGCAGTGCTAGGGTTAGCGGGACCGTAAATGAGCAGTTCTTC. V is TRBV20-1 and J is TRBJ2-1; 8 bases agree with TRBD2. The CDR3 consists of 14 residues. Germline values: CDR1 DFQATT, CDR2 SNEGSKA (reference sequence). After removal of 3 bases from V and 7 bases from J, the junction contained 8 bases not matched to a gene.

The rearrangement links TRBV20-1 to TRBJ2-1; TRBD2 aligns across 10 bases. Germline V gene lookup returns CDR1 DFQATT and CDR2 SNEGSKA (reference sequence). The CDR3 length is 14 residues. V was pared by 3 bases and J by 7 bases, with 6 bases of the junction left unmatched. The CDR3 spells CSARGLAGVNEQFF. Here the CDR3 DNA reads TGCAGTGCTAGGGGGCTAGCGGGAGTAAATGAGCAGTTCTTC.